A selection of T cell receptor beta chains follows, all from one sample in a study of PD-L1 blockade in urothelial cancer. Sequenced by immunoSEQ multiplex PCR; TCRdb stores in-frame clones only, minus some. The repertoire holds some 74,000 clones, with around four fifths as singletons. Sequenced here: PBMCs, sampled around atezolizumab (anti-PD-L1) treatment. All receptors come from a man in his forties with urothelial cancer. The CDR3 runs from the conserved cysteine through the conserved F or W. Each record gives: J gene, clone size, V gene, D gene, CDR3 protein, CDR3 DNA. The D gene is left open where the match is weak. Size is omitted from some rows. Given values are once, few, many or a class for expanded clones.

j_call: TRBJ2-2
clone_size: -
v_call: TRBV13
d_call: TRBD1
cdr3_aa: CASSPYRLTGQNTGELFF
cdr3_nt: TGTGCCAGCAGCCCCTATCGTCTGACAGGGCAGAACACCGGGGAGCTGTTTTTT

j_call: TRBJ2-2
clone_size: -
v_call: TRBV14
d_call: -
cdr3_aa: CASSPTSPLGPGELFF
cdr3_nt: TGTGCCAGCAGCCCTACCAGCCCCCTGGGCCCCGGGGAGCTGTTTTTT

j_call: TRBJ1-2
clone_size: -
v_call: TRBV7-8
d_call: TRBD1
cdr3_aa: CASSSDRDGGYTF
cdr3_nt: TGTGCCAGCAGCTCCGACAGGGATGGTGGCTACACCTTC

j_call: TRBJ1-4
clone_size: -
v_call: TRBV4-1
d_call: -
cdr3_aa: CASSQTVNEKLFF
cdr3_nt: TGCGCCAGCAGCCAGACTGTTAATGAAAAACTGTTTTTT

j_call: TRBJ2-7
clone_size: -
v_call: TRBV11-3
d_call: -
cdr3_aa: CASSLGSTGPYEQYF
cdr3_nt: TGTGCCAGCAGCTTAGGGTCGACAGGTCCCTACGAGCAGTACTTC

j_call: TRBJ2-7
clone_size: -
v_call: TRBV21-1
d_call: -
cdr3_aa: CARFRDREEGWHEQYF
cdr3_nt: TGTGCCAGATTCCGGGACAGGGAAGAGGGCTGGCACGAGCAGTACTTC

j_call: TRBJ1-2
clone_size: -
v_call: TRBV9
d_call: TRBD1
cdr3_aa: CASSVGSEGALGYGYTF
cdr3_nt: TGTGCCAGCAGCGTAGGCAGCGAGGGGGCGCTGGGCTATGGCTACACCTTC

j_call: TRBJ2-1
clone_size: -
v_call: TRBV19
d_call: -
cdr3_aa: CASSHTRTSRTTRAEQFF
cdr3_nt: TGTGCCAGTAGCCACACTCGAACCTCCCGGACTACCCGTGCCGAGCAGTTCTTC

j_call: TRBJ1-5
clone_size: -
v_call: TRBV2
d_call: -
cdr3_aa: CASSENGVRQPQHF
cdr3_nt: TGTGCCAGCAGTGAAAACGGGGTGCGGCAGCCCCAGCATTTT

j_call: TRBJ2-3
clone_size: -
v_call: TRBV4-2
d_call: -
cdr3_aa: CASSPDRSTDTQYF
cdr3_nt: TGTGCCAGCAGCCCCGACAGAAGCACAGATACGCAGTATTTT

j_call: TRBJ2-2
clone_size: -
v_call: TRBV5-4
d_call: -
cdr3_aa: CASSWDSEGIGELFF
cdr3_nt: TGTGCCAGCAGCTGGGACTCAGAGGGGATCGGGGAGCTGTTTTTT

j_call: TRBJ1-4
clone_size: -
v_call: TRBV7-8
d_call: TRBD1
cdr3_aa: CASSTRQGAREKLFF
cdr3_nt: TGTGCCAGCAGCACCCGACAGGGGGCAAGGGAAAAACTGTTTTTT

j_call: TRBJ2-1
clone_size: -
v_call: TRBV7-9
d_call: TRBD1
cdr3_aa: CASSPPMRDRAYNEQFF
cdr3_nt: TGTGCCAGCAGCCCTCCGATGAGGGACAGAGCCTACAATGAGCAGTTCTTC

j_call: TRBJ1-5
clone_size: once
v_call: TRBV29-1
d_call: TRBD1
cdr3_aa: CSVKSTGSGGQPQHF
cdr3_nt: TGCAGCGTAAAATCGACAGGGTCTGGGGGTCAGCCCCAGCATTTT

j_call: TRBJ2-7
clone_size: -
v_call: TRBV9
d_call: -
cdr3_aa: CASSPPASPTYEQYF
cdr3_nt: TGTGCCAGCAGCCCCCCGGCTAGCCCTACCTACGAGCAGTACTTC

j_call: TRBJ2-4
clone_size: once
v_call: TRBV28
d_call: -
cdr3_aa: CASSLSGGQIQYF
cdr3_nt: TGTGCCAGCAGTTTATCCGGGGGACAGATTCAGTACTTC

j_call: TRBJ2-7
clone_size: -
v_call: TRBV27
d_call: TRBD2
cdr3_aa: CASSLADSYEQYF
cdr3_nt: TGTGCCAGCAGCCTAGCGGACTCCTACGAGCAGTACTTC

j_call: TRBJ2-4
clone_size: -
v_call: TRBV2
d_call: -
cdr3_aa: CASSDHGTFIAKNIQYF
cdr3_nt: TGTGCCAGCAGTGACCACGGGACATTTATAGCCAAAAACATTCAGTACTTC

j_call: TRBJ2-1
clone_size: -
v_call: TRBV7-9
d_call: TRBD2
cdr3_aa: CASSWGLAGGNEQFF
cdr3_nt: TGTGCCAGCAGCTGGGGACTAGCGGGAGGTAATGAGCAGTTCTTC

j_call: TRBJ2-7
clone_size: -
v_call: TRBV9
d_call: TRBD2
cdr3_aa: CASSVASGGSYEQYF
cdr3_nt: TGTGCCAGCAGCGTAGCTAGCGGGGGCTCCTACGAGCAGTACTTC

j_call: TRBJ2-7
clone_size: once
v_call: TRBV7-3
d_call: -
cdr3_aa: CASSLGASSYEQYF
cdr3_nt: TGTGCCAGCAGCTTAGGAGCTAGCTCCTACGAGCAGTACTTC

j_call: TRBJ2-3
clone_size: once
v_call: TRBV6-1
d_call: TRBD1
cdr3_aa: CASSGRQGWDTDTQYF
cdr3_nt: TGTGCCAGCAGTGGTAGACAGGGGTGGGACACAGATACGCAGTATTTT

j_call: TRBJ2-5
clone_size: -
v_call: TRBV18
d_call: -
cdr3_aa: CASSAQTGEETQYF
cdr3_nt: TGTGCCAGCTCAGCACAGACTGGAGAAGAGACCCAGTACTTC

j_call: TRBJ2-7
clone_size: once
v_call: TRBV19
d_call: -
cdr3_aa: CASSIQDSYEQYF
cdr3_nt: TGTGCCAGTAGTATACAGGACTCCTACGAGCAGTACTTC

j_call: TRBJ2-7
clone_size: -
v_call: TRBV7-9
d_call: -
cdr3_aa: CASSSGQTYEQYF
cdr3_nt: TGTGCCAGCAGCAGCGGACAGACCTACGAGCAGTACTTC

j_call: TRBJ1-3
clone_size: -
v_call: TRBV30
d_call: TRBD1
cdr3_aa: CAWDTGAAGNTIYF
cdr3_nt: TGTGCCTGGGACACAGGGGCGGCTGGAAACACCATATATTTT

j_call: TRBJ1-2
clone_size: -
v_call: TRBV28
d_call: TRBD1
cdr3_aa: CASTLEGTGSDYGYTF
cdr3_nt: TGTGCCAGCACCTTGGAGGGGACAGGGTCTGACTATGGCTACACCTTC

j_call: TRBJ1-5
clone_size: -
v_call: TRBV19
d_call: -
cdr3_aa: CASRSGREDQPQHF
cdr3_nt: TGTGCCAGTAGGTCAGGCAGGGAGGATCAGCCCCAGCATTTT

j_call: TRBJ2-3
clone_size: once
v_call: TRBV7-6
d_call: -
cdr3_aa: CASSLAPNTDTQYF
cdr3_nt: TGTGCCAGCAGCTTAGCTCCAAACACAGATACGCAGTATTTT

j_call: TRBJ2-5
clone_size: many
v_call: TRBV28
d_call: TRBD2
cdr3_aa: CASSFGTSGNGETQYF
cdr3_nt: TGTGCCAGCAGTTTCGGGACTAGCGGGAATGGAGAGACCCAGTACTTC

j_call: TRBJ1-5
clone_size: few
v_call: TRBV6-5
d_call: TRBD1
cdr3_aa: CASSRDRWNQPQHF
cdr3_nt: TGTGCCAGCAGTCGGGACAGATGGAATCAGCCCCAGCATTTT

j_call: TRBJ2-3
clone_size: -
v_call: TRBV2
d_call: -
cdr3_aa: CASSEEALDTQYF
cdr3_nt: TGTGCCAGCAGTGAGGAGGCCCTAGATACGCAGTATTTT

j_call: TRBJ2-7
clone_size: once
v_call: TRBV9
d_call: TRBD2
cdr3_aa: CASSILAGGPYEQYF
cdr3_nt: TGTGCCAGCAGCATTCTAGCGGGAGGACCCTACGAGCAGTACTTC

j_call: TRBJ1-2
clone_size: few
v_call: TRBV2
d_call: TRBD1
cdr3_aa: CASSEIVGGGGYTF
cdr3_nt: TGTGCCAGCAGTGAAATTGTAGGGGGCGGGGGCTACACCTTC

j_call: TRBJ2-2
clone_size: few
v_call: TRBV28
d_call: -
cdr3_aa: CASSLFTNTGELFF
cdr3_nt: TGTGCCAGCAGTTTATTCACGAACACCGGGGAGCTGTTTTTT

j_call: TRBJ2-1
clone_size: -
v_call: TRBV7-9
d_call: TRBD2
cdr3_aa: CASSGYTAGVGNEQFF
cdr3_nt: TGTGCCAGCAGCGGGTACACCGCGGGAGTAGGCAATGAGCAGTTCTTC

j_call: TRBJ2-3
clone_size: -
v_call: TRBV29-1
d_call: -
cdr3_aa: CSVLPGLATDTQYF
cdr3_nt: TGCAGCGTTCTCCCGGGACTGGCCACAGATACGCAGTATTTT

j_call: TRBJ2-1
clone_size: -
v_call: TRBV2
d_call: TRBD2
cdr3_aa: CASSEGLAGIYNEQFF
cdr3_nt: TGTGCCAGCAGTGAAGGGCTAGCGGGGATATACAATGAGCAGTTCTTC

j_call: TRBJ1-3
clone_size: -
v_call: TRBV30
d_call: TRBD1
cdr3_aa: CAWSTGTGRDTIYF
cdr3_nt: TGTGCCTGGAGTACCGGGACAGGCCGAGACACCATATATTTT

j_call: TRBJ1-4
clone_size: -
v_call: TRBV2
d_call: TRBD1
cdr3_aa: CASNRDRGEKLFF
cdr3_nt: TGTGCCAGTAACCGGGACAGGGGTGAAAAACTGTTTTTT

j_call: TRBJ1-1
clone_size: -
v_call: TRBV19
d_call: -
cdr3_aa: CASSKHGQLLNTEAFF
cdr3_nt: TGTGCCAGTAGTAAACATGGACAGCTCTTGAACACTGAAGCTTTCTTT

j_call: TRBJ1-5
clone_size: -
v_call: TRBV18
d_call: TRBD1
cdr3_aa: CASSQRAGTVNQPQHF
cdr3_nt: TGTGCCAGCTCACAGAGAGCCGGGACAGTTAATCAGCCCCAGCATTTT

j_call: TRBJ2-1
clone_size: few
v_call: TRBV30
d_call: TRBD2
cdr3_aa: CACQSGRVNEQFF
cdr3_nt: TGTGCCTGTCAAAGCGGGAGAGTGAATGAGCAGTTCTTC

j_call: TRBJ1-5
clone_size: few
v_call: TRBV7-6
d_call: -
cdr3_aa: CASSLNTGDNQPQHF
cdr3_nt: TGTGCCAGCAGCTTAAATACGGGGGACAATCAGCCCCAGCATTTT

j_call: TRBJ1-1
clone_size: -
v_call: TRBV15
d_call: -
cdr3_aa: CATSRASTGTAFF
cdr3_nt: TGTGCCACCAGCAGAGCCTCAACAGGGACCGCTTTCTTT

j_call: TRBJ1-3
clone_size: -
v_call: TRBV19
d_call: -
cdr3_aa: CASSIGLDSGNTIYF
cdr3_nt: TGTGCCAGTAGTATCGGACTAGACTCTGGAAACACCATATATTTT

j_call: TRBJ2-2
clone_size: -
v_call: TRBV7-7
d_call: -
cdr3_aa: CASSQLNTGELFF
cdr3_nt: TGTGCTAGCAGCCAACTTAACACCGGGGAGCTGTTTTTT

j_call: TRBJ1-2
clone_size: few
v_call: TRBV27
d_call: -
cdr3_aa: CASRGLSAPNYGYTF
cdr3_nt: TGTGCCAGCAGGGGGCTCAGCGCCCCCAACTATGGCTACACCTTC

j_call: TRBJ2-5
clone_size: -
v_call: TRBV18
d_call: -
cdr3_aa: CASQYQETQYF
cdr3_nt: TGTGCCAGCCAGTACCAAGAGACCCAGTACTTC

j_call: TRBJ1-4
clone_size: once
v_call: TRBV27
d_call: -
cdr3_aa: CASTIRGLFF
cdr3_nt: TGTGCCAGCACTATCCGAGGGCTGTTTTTT

j_call: TRBJ2-7
clone_size: -
v_call: TRBV7-6
d_call: TRBD1
cdr3_aa: CASSFLGTEGPYEQYF
cdr3_nt: TGTGCCAGCAGCTTCTTAGGGACAGAAGGTCCTTACGAGCAGTACTTC

j_call: TRBJ1-1
clone_size: -
v_call: TRBV4-1
d_call: TRBD1
cdr3_aa: CASSFYRGSEAFF
cdr3_nt: TGCGCCAGCAGCTTCTACAGGGGGAGTGAAGCTTTCTTT

j_call: TRBJ1-3
clone_size: -
v_call: TRBV4-2
d_call: TRBD1
cdr3_aa: CASSYTQPGQGNTIYF
cdr3_nt: TGTGCCAGCAGCTACACCCAACCGGGACAGGGAAACACCATATATTTT

j_call: TRBJ2-1
clone_size: -
v_call: TRBV4-1
d_call: TRBD1
cdr3_aa: CASSQVRDRGNEQFF
cdr3_nt: TGCGCCAGCAGCCAAGTCCGGGACAGGGGCAATGAGCAGTTCTTC

j_call: TRBJ2-7
clone_size: once
v_call: TRBV28
d_call: TRBD1
cdr3_aa: CASYSYGQGRHEQYF
cdr3_nt: TGTGCCAGCTACTCATACGGACAGGGGCGGCACGAGCAGTACTTC

j_call: TRBJ2-7
clone_size: -
v_call: TRBV7-2
d_call: -
cdr3_aa: CASSLVASAPFEQYF
cdr3_nt: TGTGCCAGCAGCTTAGTTGCGAGCGCTCCGTTCGAGCAGTACTTC

j_call: TRBJ2-1
clone_size: -
v_call: TRBV4-1
d_call: TRBD2
cdr3_aa: CASSQLNMGLADDEQFF
cdr3_nt: TGCGCCAGCAGCCAGTTAAATATGGGACTAGCGGACGATGAGCAGTTCTTC

j_call: TRBJ2-7
clone_size: -
v_call: TRBV5-1
d_call: TRBD1
cdr3_aa: CASSFDRGNEQYF
cdr3_nt: TGCGCCAGCAGCTTCGACAGGGGCAACGAGCAGTACTTC

j_call: TRBJ2-7
clone_size: -
v_call: TRBV10-2
d_call: TRBD2
cdr3_aa: CASSELLSGRRYEQYF
cdr3_nt: TGCGCCAGCAGTGAGTTGCTTAGCGGGAGACGGTACGAGCAGTACTTC

j_call: TRBJ1-2
clone_size: -
v_call: TRBV6-5
d_call: TRBD1
cdr3_aa: CASTKGAGNYGYTF
cdr3_nt: TGTGCCAGCACCAAGGGGGCAGGGAACTATGGCTACACCTTC